This entry lists 13 T cell receptor beta chains sequenced from one sample in a study of cytomegalovirus exposure and HLA in healthy donors. This table comes from immunoSEQ multiplex PCR, and its TCRdb copy is limited to in-frame clones, with some not included. The sample consists of approximately 220,000 clones, approximately 87% of them appearing once. The sequenced sample was PBMCs. The source is a man between 18 and 29 years old in good health and CMV-seronegative.

This chain connects TRBV6-1 to TRBJ2-1, with D maybe TRBD1 (6 bases). Trimming removed 6 bases at V and 9 bases at J, with 12 bases between. Germline V gene data show CDR1 as MNHNS and CDR2 as SASEGT. This CDR3 has 12 amino acids. The CDR3 loop is CASRGTPLEQFF. In nucleotides, the CDR3 is TGTGCCAGCAGGGGGACACCCCTTGAGCAGTTCTTC.

The chain carries TRBV5-1 and TRBJ2-1, with D tentatively TRBD2 (5 bases). Between the trimmed V and J ends, which lost 0 bases and 10 bases, there was a span of 17 bases. The length of the CDR3 is 15 residues. Germline assignment: CDR1 SGHRS and CDR2 YFSETQ. In DNA, the CDR3 is TGCGCCAGCAGCTTGGATACTGTCGGGGTGAGAGAGCAGTTCTTC. Amino acid sequence: CASSLDTVGVREQFF.

The chain uses TRBV18 and TRBJ1-1, with D possibly matching TRBD1 (6 bases). In germline, CDR1 is KGHSH, CDR2 LQKENI. V shed 2 bases and J shed 8 bases, with 18 bases lying between them. The CDR3 extends over 15 amino acids. CDR3 in amino acids: CASSPSRQGWDEAFF. The CDR3 nucleotides read TGTGCCAGCTCACCAAGTAGGCAGGGGTGGGACGAAGCTTTCTTT.

The V call is TRBV27, the J call TRBJ1-5, with D tentatively TRBD1 (5 bases). CDR1 is MNHEY and CDR2 is SMNVEV in the germline V gene (reference sequence). The V end was cut by 6 bases, the J end by 3 bases, with 9 bases between. This CDR3 is built from 13 residues. CDR3 sequence: CASSRQTNQPQHF. DNA for the CDR3: TGTGCCAGCAGCCGACAGACCAATCAGCCCCAGCATTTT.

Points on this clone: The same CDR3 is also encoded by other DNA sequences in this sample. The chain links TRBV5-1 to TRBJ1-1, with D unresolved. Germline V gene lookup returns CDR1 SGHRS and CDR2 YFSETQ. With 0 bases removed from V and 5 bases from J, the gap between germline ends came to 11 bases. The CDR3 is 14 amino acids. The CDR3 DNA reads as TGCGCCAGCAGCTTGGACGCGGGAGGGACTGAAGCTTTCTTT. It is translated as CASSLDAGGTEAFF.

The chain couples TRBV4-1 to TRBJ2-1, with TRBD2 identical over 8 bases. V shed 2 bases, J shed 5 bases, and the junction held 5 bases outside the gene matches. Germline assignment: CDR1 MGHRA and CDR2 YSYEKL. CDR3 size: 15 residues. The CDR3 region is CASSQILAGHNEQFF. The CDR3 region has the DNA TGCGCCAGCAGCCAAATATTAGCGGGGCACAATGAGCAGTTCTTC.

Details on this clone: At the DNA level, this CDR3 is encoded by other sequences in the same sample as well. This chain links TRBV11-2 with TRBJ2-7, with D hard to call. Trimming pared 1 base from V and 4 bases from J, leaving 5 bases between. In germline, CDR1 is SGHAT, CDR2 FQNNGV. The CDR3 totals 12 residues. In DNA form, the CDR3 reads TGTGCCAGCAGCTTAGTATCTTACGAGCAGTACTTC. Translating it yields CASSLVSYEQYF.

J is TRBJ1-2 and V is TRBV7-8; 7 bases are a match to TRBD1. This CDR3 has 15 residues. In germline, CDR1 is SGHVS, CDR2 FQNEAQ. J gave up 0 bases and V 5 bases, and 6 bases lay outside the gene matches. CDR3 nucleotides: TGTGCCAGCAGCCACTGGGACAGACCTAACTATGGCTACACCTTC. This codes for CASSHWDRPNYGYTF.

The chain joins TRBV19 to TRBJ1-5, with 8 bases lining up with TRBD1. CDR1 and CDR2 (germline): LNHDA, SQIVND (reference sequence). The CDR3 extends over 16 amino acids. The trim removed 3 bases at V and 8 bases at J, leaving 12 bases unmatched. Here the CDR3 DNA reads TGTGCCAGTAGTATCGGGAACAGGGGGGGGAATGAGCCCCAGCATTTT. It encodes CASSIGNRGGNEPQHF.

This clone came up a few times. The chain combines TRBV18 with TRBJ2-7, with D possibly matching TRBD1 (6 bases). Germline CDR1 and CDR2: KGHSH and LQKENI. CDR3 length: 13 amino acids. V lost 3 bases and J lost 6, with 12 bases in between. This CDR3 is CASSPGQVGEQYF. In nucleotides, the CDR3 is TGTGCCAGCTCACCGGGACAAGTTGGCGAGCAGTACTTC. Filled out from reference TRBV18 and TRBJ2-7, the complete variable domain reads NAGVMQNPRHLVRRRGQEARLRCSPMKGHSHVYWYRQLPEEGLKFMVYLQKENIIDESGMPKERFSAEFPKEGPSILRIQQVVRGDSAAYFCASSPGQVGEQYFGPGTRLTVT.

V and J are TRBV28 and TRBJ1-2; 7 bases fit TRBD1. The trim removed 5 bases at V and 4 bases at J, leaving 1 base unmatched. The CDR3 length is 12 residues. Germline V CDR1 and CDR2: MDHEN, SYDVKM. In DNA, the CDR3 is TGTGCCAGCAGTGAGGGGGCCTATGGCTACACCTTC. This sequence encodes CASSEGAYGYTF.

This clone was counted a single time. This sample includes further DNA sequences coding for the same CDR3. The chain joins TRBV5-1 to TRBJ1-5; weak D call: TRBD1 (5 bases). Trimming cost V 1 base and J 4 bases, with 9 bases left between them. Germline CDR1 and CDR2: SGHRS and YFSETQ. The CDR3 loop spans 14 amino acids. The CDR3 DNA sequence: TGCGCCAGCAGCTTGCGGGGGGGAAATCAGCCCCAGCATTTT. This codes for CASSLRGGNQPQHF. Full variable domain (remainder filled in from reference TRBV5-1 and TRBJ1-5): KAGVTQTPRYLIKTRGQQVTLSCSPISGHRSVSWYQQTPGQGLQFLFEYFSETQRNKGNFPGRFSGRQFSNSRSEMNVSTLELGDSALYLCASSLRGGNQPQHFGDGTRLSIL.

This sequence joins TRBV11-2 and TRBJ1-1; 7 bases match TRBD1. Germline V gene sequence: CDR1 SGHAT, CDR2 FQNNGV. The CDR3 spans 15 residues. V lost 0 bases, J lost 2 bases, and 3 bases stayed unmatched. The CDR3 sequence is CASSLEYRGNTEAFF. DNA for the CDR3: TGTGCCAGCAGCTTAGAATACAGGGGAAACACTGAAGCTTTCTTT. Filled out from reference TRBV11-2 and TRBJ1-1, the complete variable domain reads EAGVAQSPRYKIIEKRQSVAFWCNPISGHATLYWYQQILGQGPKLLIQFQNNGVVDDSQLPKDRFSAERLKGVDSTLKIQPAKLEDSAVYLCASSLEYRGNTEAFFGQGTRLTVV.